A single sample gave rise to the 25 T cell receptor beta chains below, sequenced in a study of cytomegalovirus exposure and HLA in healthy donors. The PCR ran on 60 Vbeta and 13 Jbeta primers. Clones were read by immunoSEQ multiplex PCR, and TCRdb kept only the in-frame ones, dropping some. The sample has approximately 160,000 clones, around 75% seen once. The specimen sequenced was PBMCs. All receptors come from a man between 18 and 29 years old in good health and CMV-seropositive.

DNA for the CDR3: TGTGCCAGCAGCGCGGGGGACAGGGGGACTCAGCCCCAGCATTTT. Protein: CASSAGDRGTQPQHF. The chain uses TRBV9 and TRBJ1-5; 11 nucleotides agree with TRBD1. The trim removed 3 bases at V and 6 bases at J, leaving 5 bases unmatched. The CDR3 has 15 amino acids. The germline CDR1 and CDR2 sequences are SGDLS and YYNGEE.

The chain has TRBV30 and TRBJ1-1; 7 positions agree with TRBD1. The CDR3 runs 12 residues. V shed 7 bases and J 6 bases; nucleotides not matched to a gene: 8. CDR1 GTSNPN and CDR2 SVGIG come from the germline V gene (reference sequence). For the CDR3, the DNA is TGTGCCTTAACAGGGGAGAGGGCTGAAGCTTTCTTT. Amino acids: CALTGERAEAFF.

This chain links TRBV5-4 with TRBJ2-3, with TRBD1 as a possible D gene (5 bases). With 0 bases removed from V and 6 bases from J, the gap between germline ends came to 17 bases. Germline values: CDR1 SGHNT, CDR2 YYREEE (reference sequence). The CDR3 totals 16 residues. The chain's CDR3 is CASSLGSWTPTDTQYF. Here the CDR3 DNA reads TGTGCCAGCAGCTTGGGATCATGGACACCTACGGATACGCAGTATTTT.

The chain has TRBV11-2 and TRBJ2-2; the match to TRBD2 covers 10 bases. Germline values: CDR1 SGHAT, CDR2 FQNNGV. The trim removed 6 bases at V and 4 bases at J, leaving 11 bases unmatched. The CDR3 is 17 amino acids. The CDR3 loop reads CASSLRPGTSVTGELFF. CDR3 nucleotide sequence: TGTGCCAGCAGTCTCCGCCCAGGGACTAGCGTCACCGGGGAGCTGTTTTTT.

A single count supports this clone. This sequence joins TRBV4-2 and TRBJ2-3, with TRBD2 matching 8 bases. The CDR3 covers 17 residues. V was clipped by 2 bases and J by 0 bases; unmatched bases: 7. Germline CDR1 LGHNA, CDR2 YNFKEQ. CDR3 DNA: TGTGCCAGCAGCCAAACCTTTAGCGGGACTAGCACAGATACGCAGTATTTT. This codes for CASSQTFSGTSTDTQYF.

To note about this clone: Its ends do not fully match the called genes, so a read error is possible. The chain links TRBV7-7 to TRBJ2-1, with 8 bases fitting TRBD2. The CDR3 has 14 amino acids. The germline V gene has CDR1 SSHAT and CDR2 FNYEAQ (reference sequence). CDR3 protein: CASSSGLGGSEQFF. CDR3 nucleotide sequence: TGTGCTAGCAGCTCGGGACTAGGAGGTAGTGAGCAGTTCTTC.

J is TRBJ1-3 and V is TRBV4-2; a possible D gene is TRBD1 (5 bases). The germline gives CDR1 LGHNA, CDR2 YNFKEQ. V lost 0 bases and J 8 bases, leaving 11 bases between the germline ends. CDR3 length equals 14 residues. CDR3 nucleotide sequence: TGTGCCAGCAGCCAAGATGGAAAAGGGGACACCATATATTTT. Protein sequence: CASSQDGKGDTIYF.

The chain couples TRBV2 to TRBJ2-1, with 7 bases lining up with TRBD2. The V and J ends lost 7 bases and 5 bases, in that order; junction bases with no gene match: 8. The CDR3 consists of 14 residues. The germline V gene has CDR1 SNHLY and CDR2 FYNNEI. In DNA form, the CDR3 reads TGTGCCAGCAAGTCCCTAGCGGTTGACAATGAGCAGTTCTTC. Protein product: CASKSLAVDNEQFF.

As to this clone: One end of the junction is discordant with germline, which a read error may explain. This chain uses TRBV7-2 with TRBJ1-6; D not certain. Per germline, CDR1 SGHTA and CDR2 FQGNSA. The CDR3 totals 15 residues. CDR3 DNA sequence: TGTGCCAGCAGCTTAGGGGAGTTTGAGGCTTCACCACTCCACTTT. Translation gives CASSLGEFEASPLHF.

The CDR3 here is CASSLRKSESTDTQYF. The CDR3 bases are TGTGCCAGCAGCTTAAGAAAGTCAGAAAGCACAGATACGCAGTATTTT. The gene calls are TRBV13 and TRBJ2-3; D remains ambiguous. Trimming cost V 2 bases and J 0 bases, with 12 bases left between them. The CDR3 has 16 residues. Germline CDR1 is PRHDT and CDR2 is FYEKMQ (reference sequence).

This clone was observed a few times. CDR3 amino acids: CASSLADRENTEAFF. CDR3 coding DNA: TGCGCCAGCAGCTTGGCCGACAGGGAGAACACTGAAGCTTTCTTT. The chain links TRBV5-1 to TRBJ1-1; 7 positions agree with TRBD1. The germline V gene encodes CDR1 SGHRS and CDR2 YFSETQ. The CDR3 loop spans 15 amino acids. With V trimmed by 0 bases and J by 1 base, 3 bases remained unmatched. The whole variable domain, remainder taken from reference TRBV5-1 and TRBJ1-1, is KAGVTQTPRYLIKTRGQQVTLSCSPISGHRSVSWYQQTPGQGLQFLFEYFSETQRNKGNFPGRFSGRQFSNSRSEMNVSTLELGDSALYLCASSLADRENTEAFFGQGTRLTVV.

V gene TRBV29-1 combines with J gene TRBJ2-5; D might be TRBD2 (6 bases). The CDR3 sequence is 14 residues long. The ends were cut back, 7 bases at V and 4 bases at J, with 19 bases in the middle. Germline lookup yields CDR1 SQVTM and CDR2 ANQGSEA. CDR3 sequence reads: CSAGWGTHSETQYF. CDR3 in DNA: TGCAGCGCTGGCTGGGGGACTCATTCAGAGACCCAGTACTTC.

The chain employs TRBV5-1 and TRBJ1-4; TRBD1 aligns across 8 bases. The CDR3 is 16 amino acids. Germline CDR1 SGHRS, CDR2 YFSETQ. Trimming removed 4 bases from V and 8 bases from J; junction bases left unmatched: 13. The CDR3 spells CASSPGQGASWEKLFF. The CDR3 DNA follows: TGCGCCAGCAGCCCCGGACAGGGCGCTTCGTGGGAAAAACTGTTTTTT.

The chain recombines TRBV10-3 with TRBJ1-2, with a possible D match to TRBD1 (6 bases). In germline, CDR1 is ENHRY, CDR2 SYGVKD. Trimming cost V 6 bases and J 3 bases, with 14 bases left between them. This CDR3 is built from 14 residues. The CDR3 loop is CAISPGGADYGYTF. The CDR3 DNA sequence: TGTGCCATCAGCCCGGGGGGCGCAGACTATGGCTACACCTTC.

The chain employs TRBV12-5 and TRBJ1-1; tentative D call: TRBD1 (6 bases). Germline-derived CDR1 and CDR2 are LGHNT and FRNRAP. The CDR3 sequence is 15 residues long. V was shortened by 4 bases and J by 0 bases, with 12 bases between the two germline ends. As DNA, the CDR3 is TGTGCTAGTGGTTCAGGGGAGTCGGTGAACACTGAAGCTTTCTTT. It specifies CASGSGESVNTEAFF.

This chain uses TRBV5-8 with TRBJ2-5, with 10 nucleotides matching TRBD1. The junction had 7 bases not matched to a gene; V was cut back by 0 bases and J by 5 bases. Germline V lookup: CDR1 SGHTS, CDR2 YDEGEE. This CDR3 contains 16 residues. The DNA for the CDR3 is TGTGCCAGCAGCTTGGGACAGGGGGCGCGGGAGGAGACCCAGTACTTC. This translates into CASSLGQGAREETQYF.

The V gene is TRBV19, the J gene TRBJ1-3, with a tentative D call TRBD1 (5 bases). This CDR3 contains 16 residues. Germline V CDR1 and CDR2: LNHDA, SQIVND (reference sequence). With 4 bases removed from V and 0 bases from J, the gap between germline ends came to 13 bases. The CDR3 reads CASSTWTGGSGNTIYF. The CDR3 DNA reads as TGTGCCAGTAGTACCTGGACGGGGGGCTCTGGAAACACCATATATTTT.

The chain uses TRBV6-1 and TRBJ2-3; the D is unclear. Germline V gives CDR1 MNHNS, CDR2 SASEGT. V was shortened by 0 bases and J by 3 bases, with 7 bases between the two germline ends. This CDR3 spans 14 amino acids. Here the CDR3 reads CASSEARLTDTQYF. The DNA for the CDR3 is TGTGCCAGCAGTGAAGCTCGTCTTACAGATACGCAGTATTTT.

This clone was seen only once. The V and J genes are TRBV9 and TRBJ1-2, with a weak D call TRBD1 (6 bases). The CDR3 is 14 residues long. The V end was cut by 6 bases, the J end by 6 bases, with 18 bases between. The germline V gene encodes CDR1 SGDLS and CDR2 YYNGEE. The CDR3: CASTATGGLDGYTF. The DNA of the CDR3 is TGTGCCAGCACCGCGACGGGGGGGCTGGATGGCTACACCTTC.

The V call is TRBV6-5, the J call TRBJ1-3; TRBD1 might be the D (5 bases). The germline CDR1 and CDR2 sequences are MNHEY and SVGAGI. This CDR3 has 14 amino acids. V was cut by 6 bases and J by 4 bases, with 13 bases left in between. In DNA form, the CDR3 reads TGTGCCAGCAGGACAGACCTGGTAGGAAACACCATATATTTT. It yields the protein CASRTDLVGNTIYF.

This clone was seen a few times. The chain uses TRBV9 and TRBJ1-2, with unresolved D. CDR3 length equals 15 residues. Germline V gene lookup returns CDR1 SGDLS and CDR2 YYNGEE. The germline V and J ends were trimmed by 4 bases and 5 bases, with 18 bases remaining between them. The CDR3 sequence: CASSPIPGLRYGYTF. Here the CDR3 DNA reads TGTGCCAGCAGCCCAATACCTGGGCTTAGATATGGCTACACCTTC.

This CDR3 reads CASSEARERGGWRGNIQYF. In DNA, the CDR3 is TGTGCCAGCAGTGAAGCGCGGGAGCGGGGGGGTTGGAGAGGAAACATTCAGTACTTC. J is TRBJ2-4 and V is TRBV6-1; 10 bases fit TRBD2. V was clipped by 0 bases and J by 6 bases; unmatched bases: 14. Per the germline V gene, CDR1 is MNHNS and CDR2 is SASEGT. The CDR3 is 19 residues long.

The chain carries TRBV6-1 and TRBJ1-4; D not certain. This CDR3 is built from 13 residues. Trimming pared 10 bases from V and 5 bases from J, leaving 14 bases between. Germline V gene lookup returns CDR1 MNHNS and CDR2 SASEGT. In DNA form, the CDR3 reads TGTGCCACCTCACGGGAACCAAATGAAAAACTGTTTTTT. Its protein product is CATSREPNEKLFF.

J is TRBJ1-3 and V is TRBV27; TRBD1 matches at 8 bases. Looked up from germline, CDR1 is MNHEY and CDR2 is SMNVEV (reference sequence). The junction had 4 bases not matched to a gene; V was cut back by 6 bases and J by 3 bases. The CDR3 sequence is 14 residues long. CDR3 bases: TGTGCCAGCAGGACAGGGGTTGGTGGAAACACCATATATTTT. Protein product: CASRTGVGGNTIYF.

J is TRBJ2-1 and V is TRBV10-3; D might be TRBD1 (8 bases). The V gene lost 4 bases and the J gene lost 4 bases, with 23 bases spanning the gap. This CDR3 region has 18 residues. Germline V CDR1 and CDR2: ENHRY, SYGVKD. This CDR3 is CAISGSQGGLSPYNEQFF. CDR3 coding DNA: TGTGCCATCAGTGGGTCACAGGGGGGGCTTTCTCCTTACAATGAGCAGTTCTTC.